The subject of this entry is one TCR beta chain. Repertoires were generated with immunoSEQ multiplex PCR, while TCRdb's copy carries only in-frame clones and drops some. The sample lists approximately 150,000 clones; just under 95% were seen once. The sample belongs to a study of T cell responses to AZD1222 COVID-19 vaccine. Study overall: Second-dose groups at about 4 or about 12 weeks were pooled.

The germline gives CDR1 GTSNPN, CDR2 SVGIG (reference sequence). The V end lost 2 bases, the J end lost 4 bases, and 12 bases lay between the germline ends. The CDR3 sequence is 15 residues long. V is TRBV30 and J is TRBJ1-6; D possibly corresponds to TRBD1 (6 bases). This material consisted of peripheral blood, taken on day 0 of AZD1222 vaccination. The source is an adult in good health. CDR3 loop: CAWSRGSGYNSPLHF. Here the CDR3 DNA reads TGTGCCTGGAGTAGGGGGTCAGGGTATAATTCACCCCTCCACTTT. Variable domain in full (rest from reference TRBV30 and TRBJ1-6): SQTIHQWPATLVQPVGSPLSLECTVEGTSNPNLYWYRQAAGRGLQLLFYSVGIGQISSEVPQNLSASRPQDRQFILSSKKLLLSDSGFYLCAWSRGSGYNSPLHFGNGTRLTVT.